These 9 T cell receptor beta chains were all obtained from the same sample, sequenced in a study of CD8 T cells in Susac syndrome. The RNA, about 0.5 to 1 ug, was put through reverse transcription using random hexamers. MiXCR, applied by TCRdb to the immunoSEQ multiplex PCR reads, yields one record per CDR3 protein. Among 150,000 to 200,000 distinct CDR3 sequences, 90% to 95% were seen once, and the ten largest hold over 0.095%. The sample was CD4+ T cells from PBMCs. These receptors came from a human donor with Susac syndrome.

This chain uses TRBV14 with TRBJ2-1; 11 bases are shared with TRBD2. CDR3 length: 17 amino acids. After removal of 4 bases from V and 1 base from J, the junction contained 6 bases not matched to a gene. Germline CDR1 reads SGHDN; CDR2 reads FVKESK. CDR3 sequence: CASSRLAGGRSYNEQFF. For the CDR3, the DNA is TGTGCCAGCAGCCGGCTAGCGGGGGGACGTTCCTACAATGAGCAGTTCTTC.

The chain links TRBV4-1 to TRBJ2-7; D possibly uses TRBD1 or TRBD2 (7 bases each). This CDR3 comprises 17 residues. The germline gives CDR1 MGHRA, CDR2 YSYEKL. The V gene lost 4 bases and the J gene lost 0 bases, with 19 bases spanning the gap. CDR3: CASSPGQGGPYSYEQYF. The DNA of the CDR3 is TGCGCCAGCAGCCCCGGGCAGGGGGGGCCGTACTCCTACGAGCAGTACTTC.

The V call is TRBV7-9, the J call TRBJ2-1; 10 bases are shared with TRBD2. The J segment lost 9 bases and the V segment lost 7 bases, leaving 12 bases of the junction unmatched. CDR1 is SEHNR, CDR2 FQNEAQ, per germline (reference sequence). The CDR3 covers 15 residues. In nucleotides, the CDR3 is TGTGCCAGCACCCGGGGGAGCGGGGGGGGAACTGAGCAGTTCTTC. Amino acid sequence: CASTRGSGGGTEQFF.

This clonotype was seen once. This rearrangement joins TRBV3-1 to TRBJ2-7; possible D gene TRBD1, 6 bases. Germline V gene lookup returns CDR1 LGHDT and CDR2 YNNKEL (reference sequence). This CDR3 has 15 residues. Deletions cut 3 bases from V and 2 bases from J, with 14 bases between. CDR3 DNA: TGTGCCAGCAGCCAGGACTTGACAGGAACCTACGAGCAGTACTTC. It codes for CASSQDLTGTYEQYF.

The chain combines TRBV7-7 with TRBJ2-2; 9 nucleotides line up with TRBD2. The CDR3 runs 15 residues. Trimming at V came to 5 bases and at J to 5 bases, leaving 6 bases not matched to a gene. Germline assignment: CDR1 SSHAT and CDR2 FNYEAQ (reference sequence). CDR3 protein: CASSRVAGATGELFF. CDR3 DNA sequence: TGTGCCAGCAGCCGGGTAGCGGGGGCTACCGGGGAGCTGTTTTTT.

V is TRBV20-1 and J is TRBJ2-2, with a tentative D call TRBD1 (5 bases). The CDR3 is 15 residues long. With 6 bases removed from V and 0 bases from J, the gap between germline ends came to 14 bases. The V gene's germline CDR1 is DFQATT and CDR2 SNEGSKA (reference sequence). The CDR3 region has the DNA TGCAGTGCCTCGGACATTTTCGCGAACACCGGGGAGCTGTTTTTT. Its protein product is CSASDIFANTGELFF.

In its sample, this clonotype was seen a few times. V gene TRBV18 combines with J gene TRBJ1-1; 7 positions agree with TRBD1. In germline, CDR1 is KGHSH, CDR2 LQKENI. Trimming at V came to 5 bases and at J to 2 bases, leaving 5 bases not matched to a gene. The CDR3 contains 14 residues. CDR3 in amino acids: CASSGGQKNTEAFF. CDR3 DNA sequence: TGTGCCAGCTCAGGGGGACAGAAAAACACTGAAGCTTTCTTT.

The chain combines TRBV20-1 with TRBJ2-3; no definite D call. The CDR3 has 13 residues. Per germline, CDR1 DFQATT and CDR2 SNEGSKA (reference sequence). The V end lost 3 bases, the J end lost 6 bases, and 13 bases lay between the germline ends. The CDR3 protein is CSASVASGDTQYF. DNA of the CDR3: TGCAGTGCTAGTGTAGCTAGTGGTGATACGCAGTATTTT.

The CDR3 DNA is TGCAGCGTTGAAATCAGGCAATACAATGAGCAGTTCTTC. It encodes CSVEIRQYNEQFF. This chain uses TRBV29-1 with TRBJ2-1, with unresolved D. Looked up from germline, CDR1 is SQVTM and CDR2 is ANQGSEA. The V and J ends lost 2 bases and 4 bases respectively, with 9 bases between them. The CDR3 totals 13 residues.